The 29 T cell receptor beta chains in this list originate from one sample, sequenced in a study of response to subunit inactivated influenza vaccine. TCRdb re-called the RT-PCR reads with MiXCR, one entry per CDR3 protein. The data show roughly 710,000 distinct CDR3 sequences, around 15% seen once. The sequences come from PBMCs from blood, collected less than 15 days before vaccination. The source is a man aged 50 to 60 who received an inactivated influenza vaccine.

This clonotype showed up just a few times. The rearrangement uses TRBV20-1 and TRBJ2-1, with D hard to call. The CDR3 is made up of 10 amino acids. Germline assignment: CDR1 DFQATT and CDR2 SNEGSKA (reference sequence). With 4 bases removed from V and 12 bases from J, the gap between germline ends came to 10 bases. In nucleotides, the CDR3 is TGCAGTGCTACCCACAACGTGCAGTTCTTC. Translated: CSATHNVQFF.

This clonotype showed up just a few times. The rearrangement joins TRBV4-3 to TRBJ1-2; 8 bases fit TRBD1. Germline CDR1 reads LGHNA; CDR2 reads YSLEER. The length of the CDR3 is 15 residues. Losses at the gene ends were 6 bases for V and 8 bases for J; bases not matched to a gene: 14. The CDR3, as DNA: TGCGCCAGCAGACACGCAACAGGGGGTTTAGGAGGCTACACCTTC. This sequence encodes CASRHATGGLGGYTF.

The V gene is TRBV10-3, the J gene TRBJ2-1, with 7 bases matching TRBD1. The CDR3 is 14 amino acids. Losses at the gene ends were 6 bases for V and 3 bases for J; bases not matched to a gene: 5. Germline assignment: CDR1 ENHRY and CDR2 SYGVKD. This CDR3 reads CAISARDSYNEQFF. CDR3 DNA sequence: TGTGCCATCAGCGCCCGGGACAGCTACAATGAGCAGTTCTTC.

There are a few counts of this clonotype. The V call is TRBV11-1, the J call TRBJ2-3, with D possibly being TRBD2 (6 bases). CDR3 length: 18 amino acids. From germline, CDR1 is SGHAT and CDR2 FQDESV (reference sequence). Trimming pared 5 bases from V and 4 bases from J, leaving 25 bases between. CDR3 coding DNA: TGTGCCAGCAGCGGGACTCTCTGGAGCTCTTCTTCGCCAGATACGCAGTATTTT. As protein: CASSGTLWSSSSPDTQYF.

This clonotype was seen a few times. In nucleotides, the CDR3 is TGTGCCAGCAGCTTAATCGGACTAGCGGGGGGGAGCTACGAGCAGTACTTC. This gives the protein CASSLIGLAGGSYEQYF. The chain combines TRBV7-2 with TRBJ2-7; 15 bases are shared with TRBD2. With V trimmed by 2 bases and J by 3 bases, 5 bases remained unmatched. CDR1 and CDR2 (germline): SGHTA, FQGNSA. The CDR3 runs to 17 residues.

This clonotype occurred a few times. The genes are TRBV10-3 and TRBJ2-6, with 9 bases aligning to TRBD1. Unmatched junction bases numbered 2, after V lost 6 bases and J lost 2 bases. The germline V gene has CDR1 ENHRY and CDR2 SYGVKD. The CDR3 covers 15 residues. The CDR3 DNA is TGTGCCATCAGCAGGGACAGGGCTGGGGCCAACGTCCTGACTTTC. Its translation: CAISRDRAGANVLTF.

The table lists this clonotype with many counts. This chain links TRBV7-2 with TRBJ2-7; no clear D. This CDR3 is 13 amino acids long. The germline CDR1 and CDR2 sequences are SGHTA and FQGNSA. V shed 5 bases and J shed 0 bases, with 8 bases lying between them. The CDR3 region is CASSPRSSYEQYF. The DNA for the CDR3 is TGTGCCAGCAGCCCTCGATCCTCCTACGAGCAGTACTTC. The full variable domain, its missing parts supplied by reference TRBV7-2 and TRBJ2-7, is GAGVSQSPSNKVTEKGKDVELRCDPISGHTALYWYRQSLGQGLEFLIYFQGNSAPDKSGLPSDRFSAERTGGSVSTLTIQRTQQEDSAVYLCASSPRSSYEQYFGPGTRLTVT.

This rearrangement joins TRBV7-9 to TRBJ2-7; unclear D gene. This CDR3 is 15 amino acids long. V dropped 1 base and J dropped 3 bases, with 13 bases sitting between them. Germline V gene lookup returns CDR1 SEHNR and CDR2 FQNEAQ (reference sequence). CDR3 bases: TGTGCCAGCAGCTTAGACAGCCCGAGAATCTACGAGCAGTACTTC. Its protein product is CASSLDSPRIYEQYF.

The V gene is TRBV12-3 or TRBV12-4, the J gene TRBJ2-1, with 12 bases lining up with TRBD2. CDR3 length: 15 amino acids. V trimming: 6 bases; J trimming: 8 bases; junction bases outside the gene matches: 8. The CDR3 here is CASSLTSGSRYEQFF. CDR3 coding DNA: TGTGCCAGCAGCCTGACTAGCGGGAGCCGTTATGAGCAGTTCTTC.

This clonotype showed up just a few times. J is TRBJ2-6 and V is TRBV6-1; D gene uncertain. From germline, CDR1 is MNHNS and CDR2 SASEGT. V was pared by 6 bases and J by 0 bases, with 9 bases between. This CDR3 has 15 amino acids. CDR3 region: CASSDRLSGANVLTF. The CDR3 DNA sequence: TGTGCCAGCAGCGACCGACTCTCTGGGGCCAACGTCCTGACTTTC.

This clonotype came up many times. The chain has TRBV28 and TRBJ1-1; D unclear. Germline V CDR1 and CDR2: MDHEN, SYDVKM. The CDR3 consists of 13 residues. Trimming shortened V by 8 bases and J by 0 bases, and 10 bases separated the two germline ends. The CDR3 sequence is CASGIDLNTEAFF. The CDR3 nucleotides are TGTGCCAGCGGGATTGATCTGAACACTGAAGCTTTCTTT.

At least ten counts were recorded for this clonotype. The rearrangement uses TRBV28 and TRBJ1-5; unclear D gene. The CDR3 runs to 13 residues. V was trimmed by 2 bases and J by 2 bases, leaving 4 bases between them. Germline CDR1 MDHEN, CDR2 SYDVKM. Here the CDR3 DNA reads TGTGCCAGCAGTTTAAAGCGCAATCAGCCCCAGCATTTT. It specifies CASSLKRNQPQHF. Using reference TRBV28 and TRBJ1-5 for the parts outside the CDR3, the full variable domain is DVKVTQSSRYLVKRTGEKVFLECVQDMDHENMFWYRQDPGLGLRLIYFSYDVKMKEKGDIPEGYSVSREKKERFSLILESASTNQTSMYLCASSLKRNQPQHFGDGTRLSIL.

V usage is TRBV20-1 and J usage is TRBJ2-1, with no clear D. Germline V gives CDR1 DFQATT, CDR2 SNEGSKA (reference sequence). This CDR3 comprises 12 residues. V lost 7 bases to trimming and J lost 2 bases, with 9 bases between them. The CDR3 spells CSGMGTYNEQFF. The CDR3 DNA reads TGCAGTGGTATGGGAACCTACAATGAGCAGTTCTTC.

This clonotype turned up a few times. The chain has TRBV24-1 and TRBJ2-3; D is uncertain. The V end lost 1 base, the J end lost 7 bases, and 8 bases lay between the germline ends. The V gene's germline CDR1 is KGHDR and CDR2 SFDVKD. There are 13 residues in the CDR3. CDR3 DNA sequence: TGTGCCACCAGTGATTTCTCGTCAAATACGCAGTATTTT. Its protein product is CATSDFSSNTQYF.

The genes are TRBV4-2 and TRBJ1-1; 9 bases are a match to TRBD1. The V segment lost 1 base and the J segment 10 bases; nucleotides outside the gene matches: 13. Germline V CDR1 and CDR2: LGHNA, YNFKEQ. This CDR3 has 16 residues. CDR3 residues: CASSQATGTGKAAAFF. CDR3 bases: TGTGCCAGCAGCCAAGCGACCGGGACAGGGAAAGCTGCAGCTTTCTTT.

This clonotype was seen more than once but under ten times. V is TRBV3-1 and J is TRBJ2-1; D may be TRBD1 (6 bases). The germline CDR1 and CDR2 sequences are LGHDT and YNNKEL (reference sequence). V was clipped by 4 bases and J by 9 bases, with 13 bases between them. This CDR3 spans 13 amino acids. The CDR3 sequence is CASSPHRASEQFF. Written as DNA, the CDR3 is TGTGCCAGCAGCCCTCACAGGGCAAGTGAGCAGTTCTTC.

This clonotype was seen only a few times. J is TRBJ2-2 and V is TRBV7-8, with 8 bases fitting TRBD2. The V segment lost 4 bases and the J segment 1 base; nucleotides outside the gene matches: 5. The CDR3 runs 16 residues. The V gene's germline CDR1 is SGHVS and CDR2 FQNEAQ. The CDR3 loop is CASSSRTSQNTGELFF. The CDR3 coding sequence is TGTGCCAGCAGCTCCCGGACTAGCCAGAACACCGGGGAGCTGTTTTTT. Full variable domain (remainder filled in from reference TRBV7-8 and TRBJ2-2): GAGVSQSPRYKVAKRGQDVALRCDPISGHVSLFWYQQALGQGPEFLTYFQNEAQLDKSGLPSDRFFAERPEGSVSTLKIQRTQQEDSAVYLCASSSRTSQNTGELFFGEGSRLTVL.

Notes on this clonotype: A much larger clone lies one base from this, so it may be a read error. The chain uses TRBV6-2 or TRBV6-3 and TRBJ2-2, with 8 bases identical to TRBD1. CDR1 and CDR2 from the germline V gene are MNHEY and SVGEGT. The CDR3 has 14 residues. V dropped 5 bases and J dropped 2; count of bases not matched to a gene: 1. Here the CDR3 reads CASSQGANTGELFF. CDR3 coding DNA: TGTGCCAGCAGTCAGGGGGCAAACACCGGGGAGCTGTTTTTT.

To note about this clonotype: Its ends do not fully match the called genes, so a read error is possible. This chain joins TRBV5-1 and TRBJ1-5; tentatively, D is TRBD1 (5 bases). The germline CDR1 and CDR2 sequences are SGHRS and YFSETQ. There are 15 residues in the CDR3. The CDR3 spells CAGSPVGGGRQPQHF. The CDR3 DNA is TGCGCCGGCAGCCCAGTGGGGGGAGGAAGACAGCCCCAGCATTTT.

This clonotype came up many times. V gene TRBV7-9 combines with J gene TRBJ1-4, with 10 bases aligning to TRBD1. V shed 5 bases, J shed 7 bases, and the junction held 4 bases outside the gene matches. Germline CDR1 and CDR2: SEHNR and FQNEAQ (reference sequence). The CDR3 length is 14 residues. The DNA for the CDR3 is TGTGCCAGCAGCCCCGGACAGGGGGGTGAAAAACTGTTTTTT. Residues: CASSPGQGGEKLFF.

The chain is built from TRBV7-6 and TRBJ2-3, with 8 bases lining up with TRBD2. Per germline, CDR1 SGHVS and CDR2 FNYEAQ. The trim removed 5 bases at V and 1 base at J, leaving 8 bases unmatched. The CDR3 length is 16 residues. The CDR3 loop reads CASSRTSLSRTDTQYF. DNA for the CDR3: TGTGCCAGCAGCAGGACTAGCCTTTCCCGCACAGATACGCAGTATTTT.

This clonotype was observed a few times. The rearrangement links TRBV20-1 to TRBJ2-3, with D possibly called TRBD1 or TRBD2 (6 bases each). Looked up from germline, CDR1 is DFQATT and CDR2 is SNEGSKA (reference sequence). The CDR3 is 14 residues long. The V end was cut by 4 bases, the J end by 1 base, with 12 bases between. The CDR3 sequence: CSATGGPGTDTQYF. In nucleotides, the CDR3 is TGCAGTGCTACTGGGGGGCCTGGCACAGATACGCAGTATTTT.

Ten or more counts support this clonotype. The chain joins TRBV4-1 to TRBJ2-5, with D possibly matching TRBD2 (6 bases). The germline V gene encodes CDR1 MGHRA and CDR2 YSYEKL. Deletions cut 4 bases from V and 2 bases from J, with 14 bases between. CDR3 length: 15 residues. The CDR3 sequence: CASSLSWRGQETQYF. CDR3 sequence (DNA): TGCGCCAGCAGCCTTTCCTGGCGGGGACAAGAGACCCAGTACTTC.

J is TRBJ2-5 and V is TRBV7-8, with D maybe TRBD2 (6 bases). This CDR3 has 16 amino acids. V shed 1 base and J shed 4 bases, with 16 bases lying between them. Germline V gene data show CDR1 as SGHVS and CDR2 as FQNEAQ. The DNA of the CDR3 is TGTGCCAGCAGCTTAGGACGGAGACTAGAACGAGAGACCCAGTACTTC. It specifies CASSLGRRLERETQYF.

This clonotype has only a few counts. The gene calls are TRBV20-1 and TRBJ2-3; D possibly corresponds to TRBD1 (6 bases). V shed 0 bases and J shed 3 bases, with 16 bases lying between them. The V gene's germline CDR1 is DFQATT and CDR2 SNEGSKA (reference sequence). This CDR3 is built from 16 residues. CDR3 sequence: CSARDLDSQGTDTQYF. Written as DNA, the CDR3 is TGCAGTGCTAGAGACTTGGACAGCCAGGGGACAGATACGCAGTATTTT.

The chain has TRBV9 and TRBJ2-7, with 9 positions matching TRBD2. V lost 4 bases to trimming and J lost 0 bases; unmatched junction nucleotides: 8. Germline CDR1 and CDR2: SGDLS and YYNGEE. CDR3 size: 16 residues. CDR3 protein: CASSPRGGGPSYEQYF. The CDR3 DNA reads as TGTGCCAGCAGCCCGCGGGGGGGGGGCCCCTCCTACGAGCAGTACTTC.

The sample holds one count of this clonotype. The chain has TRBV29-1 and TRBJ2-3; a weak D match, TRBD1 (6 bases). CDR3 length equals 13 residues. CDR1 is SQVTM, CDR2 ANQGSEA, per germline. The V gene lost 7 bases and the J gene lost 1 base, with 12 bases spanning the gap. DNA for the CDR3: TGCAGCGCCAAACAGGGCCGCACAGATACGCAGTATTTT. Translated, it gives CSAKQGRTDTQYF.

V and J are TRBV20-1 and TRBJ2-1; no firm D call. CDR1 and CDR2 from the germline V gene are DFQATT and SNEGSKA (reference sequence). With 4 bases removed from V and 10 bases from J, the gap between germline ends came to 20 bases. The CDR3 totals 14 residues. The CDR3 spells CSATDRSYFKEQFF. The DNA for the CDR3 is TGCAGTGCTACTGACCGCTCCTATTTTAAGGAGCAGTTCTTC.

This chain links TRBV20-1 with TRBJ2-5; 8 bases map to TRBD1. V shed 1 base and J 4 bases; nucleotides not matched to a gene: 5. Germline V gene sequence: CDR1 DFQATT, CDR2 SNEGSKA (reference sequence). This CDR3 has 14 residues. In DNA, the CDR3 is TGCAGTGCTAGAGGACAGGGGCCCCTAGAGACCCAGTACTTC. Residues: CSARGQGPLETQYF.